This passage covers 27 T cell receptor beta chains from one sample sequenced in a study of blood T cell repertoires in COVID-19. Measured with immunoSEQ multiplex PCR; TCRdb has only the in-frame clones, and not every one. The repertoire consists of over 150,000 clones, with roughly 80% occurring once and the leading ten covering around 3.5%. The specimen was peripheral blood. These receptors were obtained from an elderly woman with acute or convalescent COVID-19.

This clone appeared a few times. The chain has TRBV2 and TRBJ2-7; D possibly corresponds to TRBD2 (5 bases). The V gene's germline CDR1 is SNHLY and CDR2 FYNNEI. This CDR3 contains 11 residues. The germline V and J ends were trimmed by 6 bases and 7 bases, with 10 bases remaining between them. CDR3 sequence (DNA): TGTGCCAGCAGCCTACGGGGAGAGCAGTACTTC. This encodes CASSLRGEQYF.

The chain recombines TRBV7-2 with TRBJ1-2, with D maybe TRBD1 (5 bases). From germline, CDR1 is SGHTA and CDR2 FQGNSA. Trimming left V 6 bases short and J 6 bases short, with 11 bases between. The CDR3 consists of 12 residues. This CDR3 is CASRRTSDGYTF. CDR3 DNA sequence: TGTGCCAGCAGGCGGACATCGGATGGCTACACCTTC.

J is TRBJ1-4 and V is TRBV5-1, with 8 bases aligning to TRBD1. Germline loops: CDR1 SGHRS, CDR2 YFSETQ. This CDR3 comprises 14 residues. V lost 3 bases to trimming and J lost 6 bases; unmatched junction nucleotides: 4. CDR3 sequence: CASSSGTGDEKLFF. CDR3 sequence (DNA): TGCGCCAGCAGCTCGGGGACAGGAGATGAAAAACTGTTTTTT.

J is TRBJ2-1 and V is TRBV7-2, with TRBD1 matching 7 bases. The CDR3 is 15 amino acids. Germline lookup yields CDR1 SGHTA and CDR2 FQGNSA. Trimming cost V 5 bases and J 5 bases; bases outside gene matches: 9. Written as DNA, the CDR3 is TGTGCCAGCAGCCCCCGTGCAGGGGGAAACAATGAGCAGTTCTTC. It translates to CASSPRAGGNNEQFF. Looking up the rest from reference TRBV7-2 and TRBJ2-1 gives the full variable domain: GAGVSQSPSNKVTEKGKDVELRCDPISGHTALYWYRQSLGQGLEFLIYFQGNSAPDKSGLPSDRFSAERTGGSVSTLTIQRTQQEDSAVYLCASSPRAGGNNEQFFGPGTRLTVL.

This clone was recorded a few times. The rearrangement links TRBV7-8 to TRBJ1-1; possibly TRBD1 for D (5 bases). The CDR3 totals 14 residues. CDR1 is SGHVS and CDR2 is FQNEAQ in the germline V gene. Trimming pared 4 bases from V and 1 base from J, leaving 10 bases between. The CDR3, as DNA: TGTGCCAGCAGCTCTGGGGCAGCGAACACTGAAGCTTTCTTT. It is translated as CASSSGAANTEAFF.

The genes are TRBV14 and TRBJ2-3, with 14 bases aligning to TRBD2. CDR3 length: 16 residues. Germline-derived CDR1 and CDR2 are SGHDN and FVKESK. V shed 4 bases and J 6 bases; nucleotides not matched to a gene: 6. DNA for the CDR3: TGTGCCAGCAGCCGCCTGACTAGCGGGGGGGCCGATACGCAGTATTTT. It translates to CASSRLTSGGADTQYF.

The chain carries TRBV4-3 and TRBJ2-1, with 9 nucleotides matching TRBD2. V lost 3 bases, J lost 2 bases, and 8 bases stayed unmatched. Per the germline V gene, CDR1 is LGHNA and CDR2 is YSLEER. This CDR3 has 17 amino acids. CDR3 DNA: TGCGCCAGCAGCCAGGATTTAGCGGGGGTTACCTACAATGAGCAGTTCTTC. Translated: CASSQDLAGVTYNEQFF.

The rearrangement uses TRBV19 and TRBJ1-2; 10 bases map to TRBD1. This CDR3 is 16 amino acids long. Germline V lookup: CDR1 LNHDA, CDR2 SQIVND (reference sequence). The V and J ends lost 4 bases and 7 bases, in that order; junction bases with no gene match: 12. The CDR3 nucleotides are TGTGCCAGTAGTACCACTCATCTGACAGGGGGCAGTGGCTACACCTTC. It encodes CASSTTHLTGGSGYTF.

This clone was seen a handful of times. The chain uses TRBV7-3 and TRBJ2-1; TRBD1 aligns across 8 bases. The CDR3 is made up of 15 amino acids. Losses at the gene ends were 2 bases for V and 7 bases for J; bases not matched to a gene: 7. Germline V lookup: CDR1 SGHTA, CDR2 FQGTGA. CDR3 DNA sequence: TGTGCCAGCAGCTTACAAGGACAGGGTCAAAATGAGCAGTTCTTC. It is translated as CASSLQGQGQNEQFF.

V and J are TRBV18 and TRBJ2-7; TRBD1 is a possible D gene (7 bases). The germline V gene encodes CDR1 KGHSH and CDR2 LQKENI. The CDR3 extends over 17 amino acids. Trimming took 6 bases from V and 6 from J, leaving 27 bases between them. CDR3: CASSNTRGATGTSEQYF. The CDR3 region has the DNA TGTGCCAGCTCCAACACCAGGGGGGCGACAGGGACGAGCGAGCAGTACTTC.

This chain uses TRBV7-8 with TRBJ2-2, with TRBD2 identical over 7 bases. Germline CDR1 is SGHVS and CDR2 is FQNEAQ. After removal of 5 bases from V and 0 bases from J, the junction contained 9 bases not matched to a gene. This CDR3 is built from 17 residues. DNA of the CDR3: TGTGCCAGCAGCCCCCTAAGGGAGGGGCCGAACACCGGGGAGCTGTTTTTT. This encodes CASSPLREGPNTGELFF.

This chain connects TRBV6-6 to TRBJ1-2; no reliable D call. Germline V gene data show CDR1 as MNHNY and CDR2 as SVGAGI (reference sequence). The CDR3 extends over 14 amino acids. Trimming removed 5 bases at V and 4 bases at J, with 14 bases between. The CDR3 loop reads CASSDHVGSYGYTF. The DNA of the CDR3 is TGTGCCAGCAGTGACCACGTTGGGAGCTATGGCTACACCTTC.

V usage is TRBV6-5 and J usage is TRBJ1-4; 8 bases are shared with TRBD1. Germline values: CDR1 MNHEY, CDR2 SVGAGI. The CDR3 is 14 residues long. V shed 6 bases and J 7 bases; nucleotides not matched to a gene: 7. CDR3 nucleotides: TGTGCCAGCAGCCACGGACAGGGAGTTGAAAAACTGTTTTTT. It specifies CASSHGQGVEKLFF.

The CDR3 DNA reads as TGTGCCAGCAGCCCCAACTACGAGCAGTACTTC. Its protein product is CASSPNYEQYF. The gene calls are TRBV2 and TRBJ2-7; D is uncertain. The CDR3 consists of 11 residues. Germline-derived CDR1 and CDR2 are SNHLY and FYNNEI. V was pared by 6 bases and J by 3 bases, with 6 bases between.

The rearrangement joins TRBV19 to TRBJ2-7, with 7 bases matching TRBD1. The CDR3 is 14 residues long. The V gene end was trimmed by 5 bases and the J gene end by 2 bases; junction bases not matched to a gene: 6. CDR1 is LNHDA and CDR2 is SQIVND in the germline V gene (reference sequence). This CDR3 reads CASSVGTAAYEQYF. The CDR3 DNA is TGTGCCAGTAGTGTCGGGACAGCGGCCTACGAGCAGTACTTC.

The gene calls are TRBV11-3 and TRBJ2-3; D gene uncertain. The V gene lost 1 base and the J gene lost 0 bases, with 5 bases spanning the gap. This CDR3 spans 14 amino acids. The germline CDR1 and CDR2 sequences are SGHNT and YENEEA. CDR3 nucleotide sequence: TGTGCCAGCAGCTTAGGTCAGAGCACAGATACGCAGTATTTT. As protein: CASSLGQSTDTQYF.

The gene calls are TRBV19 and TRBJ2-5, with a tentative D call TRBD2 (7 bases). Germline CDR1 is LNHDA and CDR2 is SQIVND (reference sequence). The CDR3 covers 14 residues. The V and J ends lost 10 bases and 5 bases respectively, with 20 bases between them. CDR3 protein: CATSLGGGRETQYF. The CDR3 bases are TGTGCCACCTCCTTGGGGGGGGGCAGGGAGACCCAGTACTTC.

The J gene is TRBJ2-2, the V gene TRBV15, with D possibly TRBD2 on 5 matching bases. The CDR3 contains 13 residues. CDR1 LNHNV and CDR2 YYDKDF come from the germline V gene (reference sequence). Deletions cut 0 bases from V and 11 bases from J, with 10 bases between. CDR3 coding DNA: TGTGCCACCAGCAGAGATCTCACTAGAGAGCTGTTTTTT. This codes for CATSRDLTRELFF.

The rearrangement uses TRBV5-1 and TRBJ1-3, with a weak D call TRBD1 (6 bases). The V gene's germline CDR1 is SGHRS and CDR2 YFSETQ. The CDR3 runs to 16 residues. V lost 3 bases and J lost 0, with 13 bases in between. In DNA, the CDR3 is TGCGCCAGCAGCTCGGGATCGGACAGCTCTGGAAACACCATATATTTT. It specifies CASSSGSDSSGNTIYF.

V usage is TRBV3-1 (or the pseudogene TRBV3-2) and J usage is TRBJ1-6; 8 bases map to TRBD1. The length of the CDR3 is 15 residues. The V gene end was trimmed by 3 bases and the J gene end by 9 bases; junction bases not matched to a gene: 7. Germline V lookup: CDR1 LGHDT, CDR2 YNNKEL (reference sequence). CDR3 nucleotide sequence: TGTGCCAGCAGCCAGGGACAGGTCTCATTTTCACCCCTCCACTTT. This encodes CASSQGQVSFSPLHF.

This rearrangement joins TRBV7-9 to TRBJ1-2, with 9 positions matching TRBD1. This CDR3 has 15 amino acids. Unmatched junction bases numbered 11, after V lost 5 bases and J lost 7 bases. Germline loops: CDR1 SEHNR, CDR2 FQNEAQ (reference sequence). The CDR3 DNA follows: TGTGCCAGCAGCCCTGGACAGGGGATCCCTGCTGGCTACACCTTC. It specifies CASSPGQGIPAGYTF. The full variable domain, completed using reference TRBV7-9 and TRBJ1-2, is DTGVSQNPRHKITKRGQNVTFRCDPISEHNRLYWYRQTLGQGPEFLTYFQNEAQLEKSRLLSDRFSAERPKGSFSTLEIQRTEQGDSAMYLCASSPGQGIPAGYTFGSGTRLTVV.

The genes are TRBV2 and TRBJ1-5; maybe TRBD1 (6 bases). Germline V gene lookup returns CDR1 SNHLY and CDR2 FYNNEI. The germline V and J ends were trimmed by 6 bases and 6 bases, with 15 bases remaining between them. The CDR3 is made up of 14 amino acids. The CDR3 is CASREHRESQPQHF. CDR3 DNA: TGTGCCAGCAGAGAACACAGGGAGAGTCAGCCCCAGCATTTT.

The chain has TRBV19 and TRBJ1-5; D not resolved. The length of the CDR3 is 16 residues. Per the germline V gene, CDR1 is LNHDA and CDR2 is SQIVND (reference sequence). Trimming removed 5 bases from V and 2 bases from J, with 16 bases in between. The CDR3 reads CASSVKARAGNQPQHF. CDR3 in DNA: TGTGCCAGTAGTGTGAAGGCGCGGGCTGGCAATCAGCCCCAGCATTTT.

This clone was seen once. The chain couples TRBV7-9 to TRBJ1-1; perhaps TRBD1 as D (6 bases). CDR1 and CDR2 (germline): SEHNR, FQNEAQ (reference sequence). Trimming pared 5 bases from V and 8 bases from J, leaving 9 bases between. This CDR3 is 11 amino acids long. CDR3 loop: CASSRTEEAFF. The DNA for the CDR3 is TGTGCCAGCAGCCGGACAGAAGAAGCTTTCTTT.

The rearrangement links TRBV15 to TRBJ1-2; a possible D gene is TRBD1 (6 bases). V lost 0 bases to trimming and J lost 6 bases, with 14 bases between them. Germline CDR1 LNHNV, CDR2 YYDKDF (reference sequence). The CDR3 runs to 15 residues. The CDR3 DNA reads TGTGCCACCAGCAGAGAGGACAGATACAGGGATGGCTACACCTTC. Protein product: CATSREDRYRDGYTF. The whole variable domain, filled in from reference TRBV15 and TRBJ1-2, reads DAMVIQNPRYQVTQFGKPVTLSCSQTLNHNVMYWYQQKSSQAPKLLFHYYDKDFNNEADTPDNFQSRRPNTSFCFLDIRSPGLGDTAMYLCATSREDRYRDGYTFGSGTRLTVV.

V is TRBV25-1 and J is TRBJ2-4; 9 nucleotides align to TRBD1. Germline V gives CDR1 MGHDK, CDR2 SYGVNS. V dropped 0 bases and J dropped 6; count of bases not matched to a gene: 9. The CDR3 sequence is 17 residues long. CDR3 amino acids: CASSEYSRTGEGNIQYF. CDR3 sequence (DNA): TGTGCCAGCAGTGAATATAGCCGGACAGGGGAAGGAAACATTCAGTACTTC.

The J gene is TRBJ2-4, the V gene TRBV19, with D perhaps TRBD1 (5 bases). Germline V gene sequence: CDR1 LNHDA, CDR2 SQIVND (reference sequence). The CDR3 consists of 17 residues. V was pared by 3 bases and J by 0 bases, with 15 bases between. Here the CDR3 DNA reads TGTGCCAGTAGTATCGATTGGACATTACTAGCCAAAAACATTCAGTACTTC. Amino acids: CASSIDWTLLAKNIQYF.